This T cell receptor beta chain originates from a study of OX40 agonist ivuxolimab in advanced cancers. General study points: The antigen specificity of the peripheral T cells (those that were expanded) was not determined.

A word on this clone: The antigen is not known.

Using immunoSEQ multiplex PCR, the repertoire was profiled, and TCRdb retains in-frame clones only, with some absent. The sample carries 55,000 to 75,000 clones, approximately 78% recorded once. Germline assignment: CDR1 MGHDK and CDR2 SYGVNS. V lost 1 base and J 6 bases, leaving 12 bases between the germline ends. The CDR3 is 14 residues long. This rearrangement joins TRBV25-1 to TRBJ1-2; D unresolved. This receptor was identified in an adult with an advanced solid tumor such as melanoma, head and neck, liver or kidney cancer. Sequences were derived from CD4+ or CD8+ T cells sorted from blood, sampled in a trial of the OX40 agonist ivuxolimab. CDR3 in amino acids: CASSEFTEGDGYTF. DNA of the CDR3: TGTGCCAGCAGTGAATTTACAGAGGGAGATGGCTACACCTTC.